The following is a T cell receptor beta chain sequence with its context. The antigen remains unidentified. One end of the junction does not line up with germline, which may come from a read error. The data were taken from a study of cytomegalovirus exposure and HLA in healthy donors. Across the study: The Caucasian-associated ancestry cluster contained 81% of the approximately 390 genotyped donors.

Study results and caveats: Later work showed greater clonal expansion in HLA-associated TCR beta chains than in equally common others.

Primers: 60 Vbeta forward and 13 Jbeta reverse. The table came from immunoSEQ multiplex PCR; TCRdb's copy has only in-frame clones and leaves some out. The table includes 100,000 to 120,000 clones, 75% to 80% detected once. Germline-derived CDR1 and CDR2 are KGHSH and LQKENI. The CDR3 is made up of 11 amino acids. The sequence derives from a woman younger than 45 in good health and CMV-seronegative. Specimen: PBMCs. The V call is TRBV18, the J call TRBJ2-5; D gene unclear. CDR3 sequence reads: CASSPEETQYF. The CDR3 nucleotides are TGTGCCAGCTCACCGGAAGAGACTCAGTACTTC. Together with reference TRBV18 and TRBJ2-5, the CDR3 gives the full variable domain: NAGVMQNPRHLVRRRGQEARLRCSPMKGHSHVYWYRQLPEEGLKFMVYLQKENIIDESGMPKERFSAEFPKEGPSILRIQQVVRGDSAAYFCASSPEETQYFGPGTRLLVL.